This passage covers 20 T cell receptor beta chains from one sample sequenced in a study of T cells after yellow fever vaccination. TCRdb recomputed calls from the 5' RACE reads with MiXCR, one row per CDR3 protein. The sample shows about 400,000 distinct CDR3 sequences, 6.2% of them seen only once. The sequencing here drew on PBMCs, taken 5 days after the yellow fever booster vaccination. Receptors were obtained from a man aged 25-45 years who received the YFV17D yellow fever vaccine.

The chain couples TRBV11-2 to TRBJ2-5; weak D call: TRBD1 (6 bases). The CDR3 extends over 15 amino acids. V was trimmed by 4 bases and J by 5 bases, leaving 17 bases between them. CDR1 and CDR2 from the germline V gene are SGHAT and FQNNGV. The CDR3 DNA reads TGTGCCAGCAGCTGGACAGTCGGCCAGTGGGAGACCCAGTACTTC. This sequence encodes CASSWTVGQWETQYF.

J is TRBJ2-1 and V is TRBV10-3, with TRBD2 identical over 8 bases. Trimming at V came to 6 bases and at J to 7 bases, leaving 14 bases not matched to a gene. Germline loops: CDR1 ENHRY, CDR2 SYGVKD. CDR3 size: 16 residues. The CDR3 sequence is CAIRNPGREDVNEQFF. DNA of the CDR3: TGTGCCATCAGGAACCCTGGGCGGGAGGACGTGAATGAGCAGTTCTTC.

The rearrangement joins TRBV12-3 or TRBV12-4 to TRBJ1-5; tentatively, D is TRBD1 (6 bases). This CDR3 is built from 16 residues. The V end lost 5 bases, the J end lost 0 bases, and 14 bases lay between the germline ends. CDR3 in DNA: TGTGCCAGCAGTATAAGGGGGAGACCTAGCAATCAGCCCCAGCATTTT. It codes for CASSIRGRPSNQPQHF.

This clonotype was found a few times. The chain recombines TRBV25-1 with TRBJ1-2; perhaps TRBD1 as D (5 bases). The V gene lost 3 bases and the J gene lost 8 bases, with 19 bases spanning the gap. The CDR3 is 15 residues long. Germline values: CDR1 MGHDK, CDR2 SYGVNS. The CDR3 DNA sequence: TGTGCCAGCAGTGACCCCCATCAGGGATCCGACGGCTACACCTTC. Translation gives CASSDPHQGSDGYTF.

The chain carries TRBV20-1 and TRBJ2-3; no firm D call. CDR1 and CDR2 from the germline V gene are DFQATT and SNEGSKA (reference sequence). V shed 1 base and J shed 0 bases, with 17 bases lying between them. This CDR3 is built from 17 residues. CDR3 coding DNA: TGCAGTGCTAGAGGATATCTAGGGTACGAGAGCACAGATACGCAGTATTTT. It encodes CSARGYLGYESTDTQYF.

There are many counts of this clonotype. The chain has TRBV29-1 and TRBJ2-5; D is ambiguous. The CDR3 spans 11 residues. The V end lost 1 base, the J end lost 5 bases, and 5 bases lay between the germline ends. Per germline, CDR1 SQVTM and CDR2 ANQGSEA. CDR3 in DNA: TGCAGCGTTGAAGCCCGGGAGACCCAGTACTTC. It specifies CSVEARETQYF.

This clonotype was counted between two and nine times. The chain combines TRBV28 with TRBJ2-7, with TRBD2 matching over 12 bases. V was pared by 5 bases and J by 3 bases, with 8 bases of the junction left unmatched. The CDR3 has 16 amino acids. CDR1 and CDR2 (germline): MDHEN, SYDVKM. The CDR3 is CASSRLAGAYDYEQYF. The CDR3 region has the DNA TGTGCCAGCAGTCGACTAGCGGGAGCCTATGACTACGAGCAGTACTTC.

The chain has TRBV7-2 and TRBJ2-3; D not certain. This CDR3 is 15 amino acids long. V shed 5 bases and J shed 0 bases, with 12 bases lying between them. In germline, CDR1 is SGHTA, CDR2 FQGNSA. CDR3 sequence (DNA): TGTGCCAGCAGCCGCAGACTTCCTAGCACAGATACGCAGTATTTT. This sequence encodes CASSRRLPSTDTQYF.

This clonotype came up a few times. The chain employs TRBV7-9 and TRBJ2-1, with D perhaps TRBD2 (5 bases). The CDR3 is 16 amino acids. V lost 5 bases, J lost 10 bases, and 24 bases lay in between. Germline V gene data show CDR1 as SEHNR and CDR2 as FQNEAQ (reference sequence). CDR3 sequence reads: CASSPWEDGVTFEQFF. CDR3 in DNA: TGTGCCAGCAGCCCTTGGGAAGACGGGGTTACATTCGAGCAGTTCTTC.

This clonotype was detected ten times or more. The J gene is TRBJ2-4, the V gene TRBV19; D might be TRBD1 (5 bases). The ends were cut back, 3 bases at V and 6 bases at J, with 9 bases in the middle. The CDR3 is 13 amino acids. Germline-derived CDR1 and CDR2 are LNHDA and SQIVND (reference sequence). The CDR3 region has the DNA TGTGCCAGTAGTATGGACATTTTAAACATTCAGTACTTC. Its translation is CASSMDILNIQYF.

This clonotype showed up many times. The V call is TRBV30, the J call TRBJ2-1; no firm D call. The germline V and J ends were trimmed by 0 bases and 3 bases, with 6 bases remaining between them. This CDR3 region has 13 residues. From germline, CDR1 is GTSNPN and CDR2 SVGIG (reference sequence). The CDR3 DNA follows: TGTGCCTGGAGTGTACTTTTCTACAATGAGCAGTTCTTC. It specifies CAWSVLFYNEQFF.

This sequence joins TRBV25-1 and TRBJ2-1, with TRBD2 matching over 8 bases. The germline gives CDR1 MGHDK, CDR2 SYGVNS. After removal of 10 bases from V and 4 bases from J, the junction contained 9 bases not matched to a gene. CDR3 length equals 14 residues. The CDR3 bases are TGTGCCACCTCGGTCACTAGCGGTTACAATGAGCAGTTCTTC. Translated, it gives CATSVTSGYNEQFF.

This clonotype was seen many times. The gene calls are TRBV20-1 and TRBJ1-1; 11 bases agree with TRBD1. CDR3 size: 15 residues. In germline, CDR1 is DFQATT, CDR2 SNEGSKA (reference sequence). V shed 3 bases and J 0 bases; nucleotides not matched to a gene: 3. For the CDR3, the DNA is TGCAGTGCTAGTTGGACAGGGGGCATGAACACTGAAGCTTTCTTT. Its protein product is CSASWTGGMNTEAFF.

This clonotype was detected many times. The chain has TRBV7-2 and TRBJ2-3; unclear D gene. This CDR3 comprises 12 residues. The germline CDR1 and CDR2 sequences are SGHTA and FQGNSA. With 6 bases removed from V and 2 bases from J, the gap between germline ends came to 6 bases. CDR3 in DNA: TGTGCCAGCAGAATGGTCACAGATACGCAGTATTTT. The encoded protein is CASRMVTDTQYF. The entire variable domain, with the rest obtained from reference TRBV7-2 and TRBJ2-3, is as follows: GAGVSQSPSNKVTEKGKDVELRCDPISGHTALYWYRQSLGQGLEFLIYFQGNSAPDKSGLPSDRFSAERTGGSVSTLTIQRTQQEDSAVYLCASRMVTDTQYFGPGTRLTVL.

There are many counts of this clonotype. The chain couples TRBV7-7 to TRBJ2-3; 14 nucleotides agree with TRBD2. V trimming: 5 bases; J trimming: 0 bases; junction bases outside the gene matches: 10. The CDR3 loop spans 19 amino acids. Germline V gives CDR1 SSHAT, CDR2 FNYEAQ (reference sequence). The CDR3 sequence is CASSNPGLAGGPSTDTQYF. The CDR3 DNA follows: TGTGCCAGCAGCAATCCAGGACTAGCGGGAGGACCTAGCACAGATACGCAGTATTTT.

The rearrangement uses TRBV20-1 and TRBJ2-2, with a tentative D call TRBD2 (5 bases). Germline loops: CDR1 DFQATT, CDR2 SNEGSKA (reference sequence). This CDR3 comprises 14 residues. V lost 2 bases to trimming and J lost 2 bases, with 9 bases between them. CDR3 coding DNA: TGCAGTGCTAGACCGGGATTAAACACCGGGGAGCTGTTTTTT. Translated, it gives CSARPGLNTGELFF.

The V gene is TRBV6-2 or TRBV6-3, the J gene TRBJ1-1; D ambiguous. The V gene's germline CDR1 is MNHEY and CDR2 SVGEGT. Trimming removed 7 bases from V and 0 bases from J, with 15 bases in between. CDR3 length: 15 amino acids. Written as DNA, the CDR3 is TGTGCCAGCACCGACCCTCGACGGGTGAACACTGAAGCTTTCTTT. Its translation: CASTDPRRVNTEAFF.

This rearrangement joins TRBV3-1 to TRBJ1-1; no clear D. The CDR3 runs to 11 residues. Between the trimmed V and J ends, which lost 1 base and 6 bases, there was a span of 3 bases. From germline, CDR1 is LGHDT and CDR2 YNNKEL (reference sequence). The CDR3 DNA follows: TGTGCCAGCAGCCAAGGAGCTGAAGCTTTCTTT. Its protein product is CASSQGAEAFF.

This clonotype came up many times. CDR3 sequence reads: CASSLVAGWRGSYEQYF. CDR3 coding DNA: TGTGCCAGCAGCTTAGTCGCAGGGTGGAGGGGTAGCTACGAGCAGTACTTC. The chain has TRBV7-9 and TRBJ2-7; D possibly corresponds to TRBD2 (6 bases). The V end was cut by 1 base, the J end by 3 bases, with 19 bases between. Per the germline V gene, CDR1 is SEHNR and CDR2 is FQNEAQ (reference sequence). The CDR3 runs 17 residues.

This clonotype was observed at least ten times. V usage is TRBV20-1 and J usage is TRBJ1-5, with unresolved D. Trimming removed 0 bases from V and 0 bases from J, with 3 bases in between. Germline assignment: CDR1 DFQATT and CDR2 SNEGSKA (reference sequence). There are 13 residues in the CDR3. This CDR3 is CSAREDSNQPQHF. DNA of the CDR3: TGCAGTGCTAGAGAAGATAGCAATCAGCCCCAGCATTTT.